This is a list of T cell receptor beta chains from one sample in a study of blood T cell repertoires in COVID-19. The assay was immunoSEQ multiplex PCR, and TCRdb's table has in-frame clones only and misses some. Of over 250,000 clones in the sample, 80% to 90% were seen once. Specimen: peripheral blood. Receptors originate from a woman in her thirties or forties who had recovered from COVID-19. Each CDR3 is given with its conserved first and last residue. A D gene is named only where the DNA matches it firmly. Clone size is not always given. Where it is, it says once, few, many or a class for expanded clones.

d_call j_call clone_size v_call cdr3_aa cdr3_nt
TRBD1 TRBJ2-7 NA TRBV7-8 CASSFGTESYEQYF TGTGCCAGCAGCTTTGGGACAGAGTCCTACGAGCAGTACTTC
TRBD2 TRBJ2-4 NA TRBV18 CASSPRGSGGKNIQYF TGTGCCAGCTCACCGAGAGGGTCGGGGGGCAAAAACATTCAGTACTTC
NA TRBJ1-1 few TRBV29-1 CSVTRTEAFF TGCAGCGTCACGAGAACTGAAGCTTTCTTT
TRBD2 TRBJ2-5 once TRBV3-1/TRBV3-2 CASSQGSGGQETQYF TGTGCCAGCAGCCAAGGGAGCGGGGGGCAAGAGACCCAGTACTTC
TRBD1 TRBJ1-1 NA TRBV2 CASSIQGGYTEAFF TGTGCCAGCAGCATACAGGGGGGGTATACTGAAGCTTTCTTT
TRBD1 TRBJ1-1 once TRBV2 CASRGQAGGTEAFF TGTGCCAGCAGGGGGCAGGCAGGGGGAACTGAAGCTTTCTTT
NA TRBJ1-1 few TRBV5-6 CASSRVGAGEKAFF TGTGCCAGCAGCCGGGTTGGGGCAGGGGAGAAAGCTTTCTTT
TRBD1 TRBJ1-2 NA TRBV4-1 CASSQRAGGDYGYTF TGCGCCAGCAGCCAAAGAGCAGGGGGCGACTATGGCTACACCTTC
NA TRBJ1-1 NA TRBV30 CAWTWGGVAFF TGTGCCTGGACTTGGGGGGGGGTGGCTTTCTTT
TRBD2 TRBJ2-5 NA TRBV5-5 CASSPQRTSGAEETQYF TGTGCCAGCAGCCCGCAACGGACTAGCGGGGCCGAAGAGACCCAGTACTTC
NA TRBJ2-5 NA TRBV5-1 CASSLFSAEETQYF TGCGCCAGCAGCTTGTTTAGCGCGGAAGAGACCCAGTACTTC
NA TRBJ1-2 NA TRBV4-1 CASSQDTGSYGYTF TGCGCCAGCAGCCAAGATACAGGGTCCTATGGCTACACCTTC
NA TRBJ2-2 NA TRBV7-9 CASSIRVPVPGELFF TGTGCCAGCAGCATTCGGGTCCCCGTTCCCGGGGAGCTGTTTTTT
NA TRBJ2-6 NA TRBV2 CASSILGLALSGANVLTF TGTGCCAGCAGTATACTAGGACTTGCCCTCTCTGGGGCCAACGTCCTGACTTTC
NA TRBJ1-6 NA TRBV15 CATSREASNSPLHF TGTGCCACCAGCAGAGAGGCCAGTAATTCACCCCTCCACTTT
NA TRBJ1-1 NA TRBV6-5 CASSYSGGNTEAFF TGTGCCAGCAGTTACTCCGGGGGGAACACTGAAGCTTTCTTT
NA TRBJ1-3 few TRBV5-4 CASSPRGNTIYF TGTGCCAGCAGCCCAAGGGGGAACACCATATATTTT
TRBD2 TRBJ2-2 NA TRBV7-2 CASSSHLAGLFTGELFF TGTGCCAGCAGCTCCCATCTAGCGGGGTTATTCACCGGGGAGCTGTTTTTT
NA TRBJ2-3 NA TRBV10-3 CAISDRGSGGDTQYF TGTGCCATCAGTGACCGGGGGAGCGGAGGGGATACGCAGTATTTT
NA TRBJ1-5 NA TRBV7-8 CASSFDSLNQPQHF TGTGCCAGCAGCTTCGACAGCCTAAATCAGCCCCAGCATTTT
TRBD1 TRBJ1-5 NA TRBV5-8 CASSLPGQGLPQHF TGTGCCAGCAGCCTTCCGGGACAGGGGTTGCCCCAGCATTTT
TRBD1 TRBJ2-5 NA TRBV7-8 CASSGRDRVGETQYF TGTGCCAGCAGCGGCCGGGACAGGGTCGGGGAGACCCAGTACTTC
NA TRBJ1-6 few TRBV2 CASSDENVNNSPLHF TGTGCCAGCAGTGACGAGAACGTTAATAATTCACCCCTCCACTTT